This TCR beta chain comes out of a study of shared clonotypes between healthy human individuals. The protocol was immunoSEQ multiplex PCR, while the TCRdb copy is restricted to in-frame clones and leaves out a portion. The sample yields around 610,000 clones, approximately 96% seen once. Overall study results and limits: Non-shared clonotypes had lower generation probabilities than clonotypes shared by all four sorted-subset donors. Exclusively blood specimens were collected; tissue repertoires likely differ. Naive subsets generally exceeded memory subsets in estimated richness.

Naivety among CD8 cells was defined by CD45RO negativity and positive CCR7 selection, thereby excluding terminally differentiated effector memory CD45RA+ cells. All participating donors were Caucasian adults from Nashville, Tennessee. Regarding this clone: The antigen is unknown.

The sample comprised naive CD8+ T cells sorted from blood. This TCR came from a young woman in good health.

CDR3 sequence: CASSLVSGRAGEQYF. In DNA, the CDR3 is TGTGCCAGCAGTTTGGTGAGCGGGAGGGCCGGGGAGCAGTACTTC. V and J are TRBV28 and TRBJ2-7; TRBD2 matches at 10 bases. Germline V gene lookup returns CDR1 MDHEN and CDR2 SYDVKM. The CDR3 length is 15 residues. V was clipped by 3 bases and J by 7 bases; unmatched bases: 9.